This T cell receptor (beta chain) was sequenced for a study of cytomegalovirus exposure and HLA in healthy donors. For the study at large: Within an early data release were 85 million or so unique TCRs drawn from HLA-typed donors. General study points: Researchers catalogued approximately 170 TCR beta chains as cytomegalovirus-associated. A few of the chains that were CMV-associated were confirmed in vitro to be specific for CMV antigens.

Note on this clone: What it binds is not known.

Primers included in the PCR were 60 Vbeta and 13 Jbeta primers. Sequencing was performed with immunoSEQ multiplex PCR; in TCRdb, only in-frame clones are kept and a portion is missing. This sample has some 65,000 clones; roughly two thirds occur once, and the top ten carry approximately 2.6%. V shed 4 bases and J shed 0 bases, with 11 bases lying between them. The CDR3 consists of 15 residues. Looked up from germline, CDR1 is SGDLS and CDR2 is YYNGEE. This sequence was found in a young man in good health and CMV-seronegative. V is TRBV9 and J is TRBJ1-5; D unclear. Material for sequencing was PBMCs. The CDR3 sequence is CASSSRGDSNQPQHF. The CDR3 coding sequence is TGTGCCAGCAGCTCCCGGGGTGATAGCAATCAGCCCCAGCATTTT.